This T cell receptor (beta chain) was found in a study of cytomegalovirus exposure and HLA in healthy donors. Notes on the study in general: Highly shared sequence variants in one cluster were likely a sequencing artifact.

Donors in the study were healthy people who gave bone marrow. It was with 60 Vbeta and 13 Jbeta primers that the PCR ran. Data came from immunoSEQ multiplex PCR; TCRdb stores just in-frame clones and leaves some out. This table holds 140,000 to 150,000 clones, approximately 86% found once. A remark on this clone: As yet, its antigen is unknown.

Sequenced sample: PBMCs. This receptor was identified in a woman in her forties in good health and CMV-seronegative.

The CDR3 reads CASSLVGTRGETQYF. CDR3 nucleotides: TGCGCCAGCAGCTTGGTTGGGACTAGGGGGGAGACCCAGTACTTC. The chain is built from TRBV5-1 and TRBJ2-5; 8 bases line up with TRBD2. V gave up 0 bases and J gave up 5 bases; unmatched junction bases: 6. Germline CDR1 and CDR2: SGHRS and YFSETQ. The CDR3 contains 15 residues.